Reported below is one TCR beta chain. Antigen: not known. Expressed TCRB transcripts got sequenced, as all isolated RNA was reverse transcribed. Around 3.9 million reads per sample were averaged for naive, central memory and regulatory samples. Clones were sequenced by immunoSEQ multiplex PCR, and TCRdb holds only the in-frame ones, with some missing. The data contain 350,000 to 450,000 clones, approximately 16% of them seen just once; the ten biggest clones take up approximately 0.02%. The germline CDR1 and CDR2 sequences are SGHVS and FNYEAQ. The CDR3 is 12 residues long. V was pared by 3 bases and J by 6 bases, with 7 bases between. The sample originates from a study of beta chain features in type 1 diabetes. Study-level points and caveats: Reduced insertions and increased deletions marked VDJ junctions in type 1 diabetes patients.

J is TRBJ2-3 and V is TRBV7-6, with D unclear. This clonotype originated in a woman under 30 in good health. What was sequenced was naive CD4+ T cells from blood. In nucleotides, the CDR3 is TGTGCCAGCAGCTTCGGGTATGATACGCAGTATTTT. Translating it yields CASSFGYDTQYF.